This TCR beta chain was sequenced for a study of breast tumors, draining lymph nodes, adjacent tissues. Study findings and constraints: Luminal-like breast cancer showed significantly higher tumor–nontumor repertoire similarity than basal-like.

Of note for this clonotype: No antigen is known for it.

TCRdb analysed the multiplex PCR reads with MiXCR anew, one entry per CDR3 protein. Of about 63,000 distinct CDR3 sequences in the sample, less than 75% were seen once. Germline lookup yields CDR1 LNHDA and CDR2 SQIVND (reference sequence). The CDR3 length is 17 residues. V trimming: 3 bases; J trimming: 1 base; junction bases outside the gene matches: 5. The V and J genes are TRBV19 and TRBJ2-6, with 8 positions matching TRBD2. Sequencing was performed on breast tumor tissue. This clonotype was sampled from a female donor with breast cancer. Some clones in this sample may be carry-over from other donors' samples. The CDR3 DNA follows: TGTGCCAGTAGTATCTGGGGGACTAGATCTGGGGCCAACGTCCTGACTTTC. It is translated as CASSIWGTRSGANVLTF.